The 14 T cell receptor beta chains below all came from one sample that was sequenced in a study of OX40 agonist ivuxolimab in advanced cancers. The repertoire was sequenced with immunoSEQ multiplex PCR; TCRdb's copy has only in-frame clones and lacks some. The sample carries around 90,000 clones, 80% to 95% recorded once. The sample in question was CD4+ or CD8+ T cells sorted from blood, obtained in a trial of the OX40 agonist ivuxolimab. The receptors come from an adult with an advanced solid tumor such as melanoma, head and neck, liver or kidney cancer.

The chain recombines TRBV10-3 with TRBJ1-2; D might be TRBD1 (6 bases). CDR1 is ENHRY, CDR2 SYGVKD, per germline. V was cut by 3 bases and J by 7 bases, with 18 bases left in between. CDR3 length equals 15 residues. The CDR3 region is CAISDNRAQISGYTF. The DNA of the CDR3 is TGTGCCATCAGTGACAACAGGGCCCAGATAAGTGGCTACACCTTC.

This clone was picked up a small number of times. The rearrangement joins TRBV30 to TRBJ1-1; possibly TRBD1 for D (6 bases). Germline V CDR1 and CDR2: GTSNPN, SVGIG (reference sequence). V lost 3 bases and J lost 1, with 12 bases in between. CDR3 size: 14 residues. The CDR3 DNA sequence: TGTGCCTGGAGCGGGGACATCCGGAACACTGAAGCTTTCTTT. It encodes CAWSGDIRNTEAFF.

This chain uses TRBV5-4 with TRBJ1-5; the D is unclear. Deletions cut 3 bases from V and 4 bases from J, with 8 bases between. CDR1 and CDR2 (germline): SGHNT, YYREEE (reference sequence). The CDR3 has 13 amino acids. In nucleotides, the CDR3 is TGTGCCAGCAGCTCCGACTGGAATCAGCCCCAGCATTTT. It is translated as CASSSDWNQPQHF.

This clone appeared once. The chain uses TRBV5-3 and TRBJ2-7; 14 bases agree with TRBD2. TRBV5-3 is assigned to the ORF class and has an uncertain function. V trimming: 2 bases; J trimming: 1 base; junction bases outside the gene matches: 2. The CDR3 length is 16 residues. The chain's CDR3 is CARSLGLAGGSYEQYF. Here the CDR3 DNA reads TGTGCCAGAAGCTTAGGACTAGCGGGAGGTTCCTACGAGCAGTACTTC.

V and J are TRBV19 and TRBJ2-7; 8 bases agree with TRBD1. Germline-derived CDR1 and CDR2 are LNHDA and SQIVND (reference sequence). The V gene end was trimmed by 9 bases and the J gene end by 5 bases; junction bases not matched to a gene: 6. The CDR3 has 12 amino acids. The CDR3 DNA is TGTGCCAGGGGACAGGTAGAGGACGAGCAGTACTTC. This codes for CARGQVEDEQYF.

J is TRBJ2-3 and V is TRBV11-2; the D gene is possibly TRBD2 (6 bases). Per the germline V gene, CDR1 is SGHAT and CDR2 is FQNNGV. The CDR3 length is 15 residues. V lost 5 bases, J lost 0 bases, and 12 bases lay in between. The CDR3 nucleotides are TGTGCCAGCAGCCCGGGACTTCTTAGCACAGATACGCAGTATTTT. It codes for CASSPGLLSTDTQYF.

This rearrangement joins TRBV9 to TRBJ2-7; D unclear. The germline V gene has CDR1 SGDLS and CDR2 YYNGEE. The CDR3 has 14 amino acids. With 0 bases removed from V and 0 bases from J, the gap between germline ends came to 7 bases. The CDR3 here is CASSVATLSYEQYF. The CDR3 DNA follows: TGTGCCAGCAGCGTAGCCACCCTCTCCTACGAGCAGTACTTC.

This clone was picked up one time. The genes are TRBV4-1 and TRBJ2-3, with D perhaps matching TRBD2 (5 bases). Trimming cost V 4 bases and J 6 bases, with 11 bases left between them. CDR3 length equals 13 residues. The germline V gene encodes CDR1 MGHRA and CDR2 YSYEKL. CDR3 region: CASSRLTGDTQYF. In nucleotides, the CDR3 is TGCGCCAGCAGCCGCTTGACGGGGGATACGCAGTATTTT.

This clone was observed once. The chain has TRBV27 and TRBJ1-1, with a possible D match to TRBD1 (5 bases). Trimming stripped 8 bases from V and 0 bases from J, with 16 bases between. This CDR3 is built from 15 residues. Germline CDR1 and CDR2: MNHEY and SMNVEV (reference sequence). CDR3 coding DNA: TGTGCCAGCTCATGGGGGGGAACGTTGAACACTGAAGCTTTCTTT. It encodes CASSWGGTLNTEAFF.

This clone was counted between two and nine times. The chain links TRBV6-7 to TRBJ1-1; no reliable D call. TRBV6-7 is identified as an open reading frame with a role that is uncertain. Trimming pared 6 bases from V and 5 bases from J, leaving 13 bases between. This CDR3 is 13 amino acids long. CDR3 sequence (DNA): TGTGCCAGCAGACTGGGGAATTTGACTGAAGCTTTCTTT. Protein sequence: CASRLGNLTEAFF.

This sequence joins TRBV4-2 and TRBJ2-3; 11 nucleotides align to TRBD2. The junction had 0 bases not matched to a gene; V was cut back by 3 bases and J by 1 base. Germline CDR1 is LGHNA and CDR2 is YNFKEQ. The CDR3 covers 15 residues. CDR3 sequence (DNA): TGTGCCAGCAGCCAGACTAGCGGGGGCACAGATACGCAGTATTTT. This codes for CASSQTSGGTDTQYF.

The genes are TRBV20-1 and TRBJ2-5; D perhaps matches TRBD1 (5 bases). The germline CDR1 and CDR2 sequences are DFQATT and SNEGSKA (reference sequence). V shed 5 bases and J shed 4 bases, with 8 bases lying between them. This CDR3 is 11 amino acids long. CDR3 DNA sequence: TGCAGTGCTCTGGGGCGAGAGACCCAGTACTTC. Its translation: CSALGRETQYF.

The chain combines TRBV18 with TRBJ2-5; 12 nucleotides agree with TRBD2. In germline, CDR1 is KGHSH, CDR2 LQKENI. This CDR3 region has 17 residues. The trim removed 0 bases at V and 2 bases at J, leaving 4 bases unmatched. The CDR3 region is CASSPPTSGSPQETQYF. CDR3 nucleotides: TGTGCCAGCTCACCACCGACTAGCGGGAGCCCGCAAGAGACCCAGTACTTC.

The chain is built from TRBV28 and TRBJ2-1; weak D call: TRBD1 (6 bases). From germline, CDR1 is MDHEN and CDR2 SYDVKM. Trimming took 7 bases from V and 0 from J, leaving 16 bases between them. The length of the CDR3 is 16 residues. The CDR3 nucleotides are TGTGCCAGCAATGTCCCGGGACACACCTCCTACAATGAGCAGTTCTTC. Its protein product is CASNVPGHTSYNEQFF.